The 12 T cell receptor beta chains in this list originate from one sample, sequenced in a study of post-analysis software for immune sequencing data. Study-wide results and caveats: Controls showed lower frequencies than patients for five TRBV segments, and TRBV5-6, TRBV5-1 and TRBV20-1 were among these.

Antigen specificity for these receptors is unknown. Prepared TCR beta cDNA libraries contained unique molecular identifiers. TCRdb reprocessed the PCR reads via MiXCR and lists one record per CDR3 protein. Among about 820,000 distinct CDR3 sequences, under 70% were seen once, and the ten largest hold 4.6%. The sequenced sample consisted of blood. Receptors originate from a girl between 10 and 17 years old with multiple sclerosis.

CDR3 nucleotides: TGTGCCAGCAGTGGGCAGGGGGCCCATCAGCCCCAGCATTTT. Its translation: CASSGQGAHQPQHF. The rearrangement links TRBV25-1 to TRBJ1-5; 8 bases fit TRBD1. The J segment lost 5 bases and the V segment lost 4 bases, leaving 4 bases of the junction unmatched. This CDR3 region has 14 residues. The germline V gene encodes CDR1 MGHDK and CDR2 SYGVNS.

This chain connects TRBV6-5 to TRBJ2-1, with TRBD2 identical over 11 bases. CDR1 is MNHEY and CDR2 is SVGAGI in the germline V gene. J was trimmed by 7 bases and V by 6 bases; bases with no gene match: 8. CDR3 length equals 15 residues. The CDR3 spells CASRRPGLAANEQFF. In DNA, the CDR3 is TGTGCCAGCAGAAGACCGGGACTAGCGGCGAATGAGCAGTTCTTC.

The gene calls are TRBV7-9 and TRBJ2-1, with 7 nucleotides matching TRBD1. Losses at the gene ends were 7 bases for V and 4 bases for J; bases not matched to a gene: 10. Germline V gives CDR1 SEHNR, CDR2 FQNEAQ (reference sequence). The CDR3 runs to 15 residues. Written as DNA, the CDR3 is TGTGCCAGCAACCCCCGGGACAGAGAATACAATGAGCAGTTCTTC. This codes for CASNPRDREYNEQFF.

CDR3 sequence (DNA): TGTGCCAGCAGCTTAGGTCTCAGGGGAACCCAAGAGACCCAGTACTTC. It is translated as CASSLGLRGTQETQYF. The rearrangement joins TRBV7-8 to TRBJ2-7; tentatively, D is TRBD1 (6 bases). The J call is in doubt because the DNA end fits TRBJ2-5 better. Germline V gene data show CDR1 as SGHVS and CDR2 as FQNEAQ. The CDR3 consists of 16 residues.

The rearrangement links TRBV29-1 to TRBJ1-4, with D perhaps TRBD1 (6 bases). The CDR3 spans 19 residues. Germline V gives CDR1 SQVTM, CDR2 ANQGSEA. V was pared by 7 bases and J by 0 bases, with 27 bases between. DNA for the CDR3: TGCAGCGCTTCAGGAGGGTTTAACAGGGATACTGCAACTAATGAAAAACTGTTTTTT. It codes for CSASGGFNRDTATNEKLFF. Together with reference TRBV29-1 and TRBJ1-4, the CDR3 gives the full variable domain: SAVISQKPSRDICQRGTSLTIQCQVDSQVTMMFWYRQQPGQSLTLIATANQGSEATYESGFVIDKFPISRPNLTFSTLTVSNMSPEDSSIYLCSASGGFNRDTATNEKLFFGSGTQLSVL.

About this clonotype: At one end the junction does not follow the germline gene, possibly because of a read error. The V and J genes are TRBV12-3 or TRBV12-4 and TRBJ2-7, with D perhaps TRBD2 (5 bases). This CDR3 has 16 amino acids. The CDR3 loop reads CASSPGGWRASHEQYF. The CDR3, as DNA: TGTGCCAGCAGTCCTGGTGGTTGGCGGGCCTCCCACGAGCAGTACTTC.

The chain uses TRBV4-1 and TRBJ2-7; 9 positions agree with TRBD2. Per the germline V gene, CDR1 is MGHRA and CDR2 is YSYEKL. V was clipped by 0 bases and J by 4 bases; unmatched bases: 10. The CDR3 sequence is 17 residues long. The CDR3 nucleotides read TGCGCCAGCAGCCAAGACGCGGCTAGCGGGGTCTTTTACGAGCAGTACTTC. Its translation: CASSQDAASGVFYEQYF.

The chain employs TRBV5-1 and TRBJ1-2; D not resolved. V lost 2 bases, J lost 6 bases, and 14 bases lay in between. Looked up from germline, CDR1 is SGHRS and CDR2 is YFSETQ. This CDR3 contains 14 residues. The CDR3 coding sequence is TGCGCCAGCAGCTTTGGAGCGGAGACCGATGGCTACACCTTC. This sequence encodes CASSFGAETDGYTF. Based on the CDR3 plus reference TRBV5-1 and TRBJ1-2, the full variable domain is KAGVTQTPRYLIKTRGQQVTLSCSPISGHRSVSWYQQTPGQGLQFLFEYFSETQRNKGNFPGRFSGRQFSNSRSEMNVSTLELGDSALYLCASSFGAETDGYTFGSGTRLTVV.

J is TRBJ2-5 and V is TRBV9, with 8 bases fitting TRBD2. The CDR3 is 16 residues long. Germline CDR1 is SGDLS and CDR2 is YYNGEE. Trimming removed 0 bases from V and 4 bases from J; junction bases left unmatched: 8. The CDR3 DNA is TGTGCCAGCAGCGTAGATGGAGCGGGAGACGGAGAGACCCAGTACTTC. Amino acids: CASSVDGAGDGETQYF. Together with reference TRBV9 and TRBJ2-5, the CDR3 gives the full variable domain: DSGVTQTPKHLITATGQRVTLRCSPRSGDLSVYWYQQSLDQGLQFLIQYYNGEERAKGNILERFSAQQFPDLHSELNLSSLELGDSALYFCASSVDGAGDGETQYFGPGTRLLVL.

This clonotype was seen only a few times. This rearrangement joins TRBV6-5 to TRBJ2-7; D remains ambiguous. Germline loops: CDR1 MNHEY, CDR2 SVGAGI. The V gene lost 0 bases and the J gene lost 0 bases, with 9 bases spanning the gap. This CDR3 has 15 amino acids. This chain's CDR3 is CASSYSNPGSYEQYF. DNA of the CDR3: TGTGCCAGCAGTTACTCGAATCCAGGCTCCTACGAGCAGTACTTC.

V gene TRBV5-1 combines with J gene TRBJ2-5; TRBD2 might be the D (6 bases). The closer fit of TRBJ2-7 to the DNA end suggests the J call may be wrong. The CDR3 loop spans 12 amino acids. Germline V gene sequence: CDR1 SGHRS, CDR2 YFSETQ. The chain's CDR3 is CASSWGGYEQYF. For the CDR3, the DNA is TGCGCCAGCAGCTGGGGAGGATACGAGCAGTACTTC.

This clonotype was recorded once. This chain uses TRBV9 with TRBJ1-1, with 9 bases matching TRBD1. The CDR3 has 15 residues. The germline V gene has CDR1 SGDLS and CDR2 YYNGEE. J lost 5 bases, V lost 4 bases, and 9 bases had no gene match. In DNA, the CDR3 is TGTGCCAGCAGCCCCCAGGGACAGGGAGGGACTGAAGCTTTCTTT. This codes for CASSPQGQGGTEAFF. The full variable domain, completed using reference TRBV9 and TRBJ1-1, is DSGVTQTPKHLITATGQRVTLRCSPRSGDLSVYWYQQSLDQGLQFLIQYYNGEERAKGNILERFSAQQFPDLHSELNLSSLELGDSALYFCASSPQGQGGTEAFFGQGTRLTVV.